This T cell receptor beta chain was recorded in a study of T cells in Graves' hyperthyroidism and ophthalmopathy. Template material for amplifying TCR beta CDR3 regions consisted of RNA transcripts. An initial round of RT-PCR targeting the TCR CDR3 relied on the HTBI primer set. TCRdb re-derived calls from the multiplex PCR reads in MiXCR, one entry per CDR3 protein. The sample lists more than 50,000 distinct CDR3 sequences; 53% were seen once. Cells are PBMCs isolated from approximately 9.2 ml of fresh blood. CDR3 size: 16 residues. Trimming shortened V by 3 bases and J by 0 bases, and 9 bases separated the two germline ends. The V gene's germline CDR1 is MRHNA and CDR2 SNTAGT. This clonotype was counted once.

Sequenced material: blood. The receptor was isolated from a woman aged 55-69 years with Graves' ophthalmopathy. This chain links TRBV6-4 with TRBJ2-6; D may correspond to TRBD1 or TRBD2 (5 bases each). CDR3 coding DNA: TGTGCCAGCAGTGAGGGGGAAACCTCTGGGGCCAACGTCCTGACTTTC. Its translation is CASSEGETSGANVLTF.